The 27 T cell receptor beta chains reported below all come from one sample, sequenced in a study of regulatory T cells in long-lasting Graves disease. Arm-PCR of CDR3 regions and iRepertoire HTBI primers were used to build TCR beta libraries. One entry per CDR3 protein, called by TCRdb with MiXCR from the multiplex PCR reads. This sample has fewer than 450,000 distinct CDR3 sequences, with around 24% found just once. Time point in this sample: persistent/refractory GD, antithyroid drugs over 5 years with positive TRAb. PBMCs were the source of the RNA used for TCR sequencing. Specimen: peripheral blood mononuclear cells (PBMCs), collected when the disease was refractory, from a patient treated with antithyroid drugs. The receptors here all came from a female donor with Graves disease.

The rearrangement uses TRBV19 and TRBJ1-5, with D possibly being TRBD1 (6 bases). The CDR3 is 13 residues long. V shed 8 bases and J shed 6 bases, with 14 bases lying between them. Germline loops: CDR1 LNHDA, CDR2 SQIVND (reference sequence). The CDR3 loop reads CASLRQVGQPQHF. The CDR3, as DNA: TGTGCCAGTCTTCGACAGGTCGGTCAGCCCCAGCATTTT. The full variable domain, in which reference TRBV19 and TRBJ1-5 provide the parts outside the CDR3, is DGGITQSPKYLFRKEGQNVTLSCEQNLNHDAMYWYRQDPGQGLRLIYYSQIVNDFQKGDIAEGYSVSREKKESFPLTVTSAQKNPTAFYLCASLRQVGQPQHFGDGTRLSIL.

The chain uses TRBV19 and TRBJ2-2; 8 bases are a match to TRBD2. The germline V gene has CDR1 LNHDA and CDR2 SQIVND (reference sequence). This CDR3 has 15 amino acids. V dropped 2 bases and J dropped 1; count of bases not matched to a gene: 0. The CDR3 coding sequence is TGTGCCAGTAGTATAAGCGGGAGGAACACCGGGGAGCTGTTTTTT. Its protein is CASSISGRNTGELFF.

Only a few counts were recorded for this clonotype. V is TRBV2 and J is TRBJ2-2; unclear D gene. Germline V lookup: CDR1 SNHLY, CDR2 FYNNEI. This CDR3 region has 13 residues. The V and J ends lost 5 bases and 1 base respectively, with 5 bases between them. CDR3 loop: CASSQLNTGELFF. The CDR3 DNA follows: TGTGCCAGCAGTCAGTTGAACACCGGGGAGCTGTTTTTT. Complete variable domain (other parts from reference TRBV2 and TRBJ2-2): EPEVTQTPSHQVTQMGQEVILRCVPISNHLYFYWYRQILGQKVEFLVSFYNNEISEKSEIFDDQFSVERPDGSNFTLKIRSTKLEDSAMYFCASSQLNTGELFFGEGSRLTVL.

This clonotype has more than one count but fewer than ten. The chain links TRBV7-6 to TRBJ2-2; 10 nucleotides agree with TRBD1. Germline V gene data show CDR1 as SGHVS and CDR2 as FNYEAQ. The CDR3 is 16 residues long. With 1 base clipped from V and 3 bases from J, the junction kept 2 bases outside the gene matches. The CDR3 sequence: CASSLGQGAHTGELFF. The DNA for the CDR3 is TGTGCCAGCAGCTTAGGACAGGGGGCGCACACCGGGGAGCTGTTTTTT.

The CDR3 DNA follows: TGTGCCAGCAGTTTAGACGGGAGACACACAGATACGCAGTATTTT. Translating gives CASSLDGRHTDTQYF. The genes are TRBV6-9 and TRBJ2-3, with TRBD2 as a possible D gene (6 bases). Germline CDR1 reads MNHGY; CDR2 reads SVAAGI. The CDR3 loop spans 15 amino acids. The ends were cut back, 4 bases at V and 2 bases at J, with 13 bases in the middle.

V usage is TRBV15 and J usage is TRBJ2-7, with a weak D call TRBD2 (5 bases). CDR3 length equals 13 residues. Trimming took off 5 bases at V and 0 bases at J, with 8 bases between the two ends. Looked up from germline, CDR1 is LNHNV and CDR2 is YYDKDF (reference sequence). Here the CDR3 reads CATSSGTSYEQYF. CDR3 DNA sequence: TGTGCCACCAGCTCGGGAACCTCCTACGAGCAGTACTTC.

The chain combines TRBV6-5 with TRBJ2-7; TRBD2 agrees at 9 bases. The CDR3 has 14 residues. Germline V lookup: CDR1 MNHEY, CDR2 SVGAGI. With 2 bases clipped from V and 7 bases from J, the junction kept 6 bases outside the gene matches. Here the CDR3 DNA reads TGTGCCAGCAGTTACATAGCGGGAGTGGGGGAGCAGTACTTC. Residues: CASSYIAGVGEQYF.

A note on this clonotype: Possible read error: a much larger clone is one base away. It is likely a read error, because the conserved phenylalanine at the end of the CDR3 is missing. The V and J genes are TRBV11-2 and TRBJ1-2; D uncertain. This CDR3 is 15 amino acids long. Trimming left V 2 bases short and J 0 bases short, with 10 bases between. CDR1 and CDR2 (germline): SGHAT, FQNNGV. CDR3: CASSLSVQANYGYTL. For the CDR3, the DNA is TGTGCCAGCAGCTTAAGCGTCCAAGCTAACTATGGCTACACCCTC.

This clonotype was picked up many times. This sequence joins TRBV20-1 and TRBJ2-7; TRBD2 aligns across 8 bases. V lost 3 bases and J lost 6; bases outside the gene matches: 13. Germline assignment: CDR1 DFQATT and CDR2 SNEGSKA (reference sequence). The CDR3 totals 15 residues. CDR3 DNA sequence: TGCAGTGCTAGCCGGGACCGGACTAGCTCTCGCGAGCAGTACTTC. This sequence encodes CSASRDRTSSREQYF.

There are many counts of this clonotype. V and J are TRBV12-3 or TRBV12-4 and TRBJ1-2, with D possibly TRBD1 on 5 matching bases. The CDR3 covers 15 residues. The V end was cut by 1 base, the J end by 4 bases, with 13 bases between. CDR3 protein: CASSLGARGSYGYTF. CDR3 coding DNA: TGTGCCAGCAGTTTAGGGGCGAGGGGATCCTATGGCTACACCTTC.

There are a few counts of this clonotype. A read error may account for a junction end that differs from germline. The gene calls are TRBV30 and TRBJ1-1; D remains ambiguous. Per the germline V gene, CDR1 is GTSNPN and CDR2 is SVGIG (reference sequence). The CDR3 has 14 residues. The chain's CDR3 is CAWSVSTQNAEAFF. For the CDR3, the DNA is TGTGCCTGGAGTGTGTCAACCCAGAACGCTGAAGCTTTCTTT.

This clonotype turned up a few times. The J gene is TRBJ1-1, the V gene TRBV7-2; perhaps TRBD1 as D (6 bases). Trimming took off 1 base at V and 7 bases at J, with 22 bases between the two ends. Germline values: CDR1 SGHTA, CDR2 FQGNSA. The CDR3 is made up of 17 amino acids. CDR3 nucleotides: TGTGCCAGCAGCTTAGACCCCCGGGGGCGGCCGGCATTTGAAGCTTTCTTT. Its protein product is CASSLDPRGRPAFEAFF.

Notes on this clonotype: This may be a read error: a much more frequent sequence differs by one nucleotide. This chain joins TRBV28 and TRBJ1-5; D gene ambiguous. The germline V gene encodes CDR1 MDHEN and CDR2 SYDVKM. The V end was cut by 4 bases, the J end by 0 bases, with 10 bases between. CDR3 length: 15 residues. CDR3 nucleotides: TGTGCCAGCAGTTCAACGGAGAATAGCAATCAGCCCCAGCATTTT. Translating it yields CASSSTENSNQPQHF.

This clonotype has just a few counts. The CDR3 sequence is CASSSAGANTGELFF. The CDR3 DNA follows: TGCGCCAGCAGTTCAGCGGGGGCTAACACCGGGGAGCTGTTTTTT. V and J are TRBV5-1 and TRBJ2-2, with 8 bases lining up with TRBD2. Germline CDR1 and CDR2: SGHRS and YFSETQ. The length of the CDR3 is 15 residues. Unmatched junction bases numbered 5, after V lost 5 bases and J lost 2 bases.

V gene TRBV5-1 combines with J gene TRBJ2-7; D not resolved. The CDR3 is 13 residues long. CDR1 and CDR2 (germline): SGHRS, YFSETQ. V dropped 1 base and J dropped 3 bases, with 8 bases sitting between them. The CDR3 is CASSLSDGYEQYF. CDR3 nucleotide sequence: TGCGCCAGCAGCTTGTCAGACGGCTACGAGCAGTACTTC.

This clonotype has more than one count but fewer than ten. V gene TRBV27 combines with J gene TRBJ2-7; a possible D gene is TRBD1 (6 bases). Deletions cut 5 bases from V and 2 bases from J, with 19 bases between. The CDR3 sequence is 16 residues long. Looked up from germline, CDR1 is MNHEY and CDR2 is SMNVEV (reference sequence). The CDR3 is CASSPGPRDKPYEQYF. The CDR3 bases are TGTGCCAGCAGTCCGGGCCCCCGGGACAAGCCCTACGAGCAGTACTTC.

The rearrangement links TRBV12-3 or TRBV12-4 to TRBJ1-5; D unresolved. Trimming left V 6 bases short and J 1 base short, with 16 bases between. CDR3 size: 16 residues. The CDR3 region has the DNA TGTGCCAGCAGATCCTCGGCTTCCAGGAGCAATCAGCCCCAGCATTTT. It specifies CASRSSASRSNQPQHF.

This clonotype was observed at least ten times. The chain employs TRBV18 and TRBJ2-5; possibly TRBD1 or TRBD2 for D (5 bases each). This CDR3 spans 14 amino acids. Trimming left V 2 bases short and J 5 bases short, with 12 bases between. Germline CDR1 KGHSH, CDR2 LQKENI. The CDR3 loop reads CASSPGGRSETQYF. In DNA form, the CDR3 reads TGTGCCAGCTCACCAGGGGGAAGATCGGAGACCCAGTACTTC.

The gene calls are TRBV28 and TRBJ1-1, with a tentative D call TRBD1 (6 bases). CDR1 is MDHEN, CDR2 SYDVKM, per germline. The V end lost 5 bases, the J end lost 0 bases, and 16 bases lay between the germline ends. This CDR3 contains 16 residues. CDR3 residues: CASSDMAGALNTEAFF. The CDR3 DNA reads TGTGCCAGCAGTGATATGGCAGGGGCTTTGAACACTGAAGCTTTCTTT.

Worth noting for this clonotype: Given a much more abundant clone one base away, this may be a read error. V usage is TRBV14 and J usage is TRBJ2-7, with D perhaps TRBD1 (5 bases). The CDR3 contains 12 residues. The germline V gene encodes CDR1 SGHDN and CDR2 FVKESK. V dropped 2 bases and J dropped 5 bases, with 7 bases sitting between them. The CDR3 coding sequence is TGTGCCAGCAGCCAAAGGGGCGACGAGCAGTACTTC. This translates into CASSQRGDEQYF.

The CDR3 sequence: CSASLDSLNTEAFF. For the CDR3, the DNA is TGCAGTGCTAGTCTGGACAGCCTGAACACTGAAGCTTTCTTT. V gene TRBV20-1 combines with J gene TRBJ1-1; D possibly corresponds to TRBD1 (6 bases). The V end lost 3 bases, the J end lost 0 bases, and 11 bases lay between the germline ends. The CDR3 runs to 14 residues. Germline loops: CDR1 DFQATT, CDR2 SNEGSKA (reference sequence).

The genes are TRBV5-1 and TRBJ2-7, with 10 bases matching TRBD2. The CDR3 runs 14 residues. Trimming at V came to 5 bases and at J to 2 bases, leaving 4 bases not matched to a gene. Germline CDR1 SGHRS, CDR2 YFSETQ. The CDR3 is CASRFTSGAYEQYF. The CDR3 region has the DNA TGCGCCAGCAGGTTTACTAGCGGGGCCTACGAGCAGTACTTC.

This clonotype was found a few times. The V gene is TRBV29-1, the J gene TRBJ2-5, with 9 bases that match TRBD1. Germline-derived CDR1 and CDR2 are SQVTM and ANQGSEA. The CDR3 length is 16 residues. V shed 3 bases and J 1 base; nucleotides not matched to a gene: 9. The CDR3 nucleotides read TGCAGCGTTGATGGTACGGGACAGGGTCGCCAAGAGACCCAGTACTTC. Translation: CSVDGTGQGRQETQYF.

This clonotype was counted at least ten times. The chain combines TRBV11-2 with TRBJ2-7, with TRBD2 identical over 13 bases. Germline V CDR1 and CDR2: SGHAT, FQNNGV. This CDR3 spans 17 amino acids. V was pared by 1 base and J by 2 bases, with 5 bases of the junction left unmatched. The CDR3 region has the DNA TGTGCCAGCAGCTTAGTAGGACTAGCGGGAGTGGCCTACGAGCAGTACTTC. This encodes CASSLVGLAGVAYEQYF.

V is TRBV20-1 and J is TRBJ2-5; the D is unclear. The CDR3 has 15 amino acids. Per germline, CDR1 DFQATT and CDR2 SNEGSKA (reference sequence). Trimming removed 0 bases at V and 2 bases at J, with 13 bases between. As DNA, the CDR3 is TGCAGTGCTAGAGATTCTCGCTCTCCACAAGAGACCCAGTACTTC. Its protein is CSARDSRSPQETQYF.

The chain carries TRBV29-1 and TRBJ2-5; D perhaps matches TRBD1 (5 bases). The CDR3 is made up of 15 amino acids. Germline V gene lookup returns CDR1 SQVTM and CDR2 ANQGSEA. The germline V and J ends were trimmed by 1 base and 7 bases, with 19 bases remaining between them. CDR3 sequence reads: CSVEVVGLSDRTQYF. For the CDR3, the DNA is TGCAGCGTTGAAGTGGTAGGGCTCAGCGACAGGACCCAGTACTTC.

This clonotype has a count of ten or more. V gene TRBV27 combines with J gene TRBJ1-1; D uncertain. This CDR3 comprises 13 residues. Germline CDR1 and CDR2: MNHEY and SMNVEV (reference sequence). Trimming pared 5 bases from V and 6 bases from J, leaving 13 bases between. CDR3 residues: CASSIVHKAEAFF. Written as DNA, the CDR3 is TGTGCCAGCAGTATAGTACATAAGGCTGAAGCTTTCTTT.